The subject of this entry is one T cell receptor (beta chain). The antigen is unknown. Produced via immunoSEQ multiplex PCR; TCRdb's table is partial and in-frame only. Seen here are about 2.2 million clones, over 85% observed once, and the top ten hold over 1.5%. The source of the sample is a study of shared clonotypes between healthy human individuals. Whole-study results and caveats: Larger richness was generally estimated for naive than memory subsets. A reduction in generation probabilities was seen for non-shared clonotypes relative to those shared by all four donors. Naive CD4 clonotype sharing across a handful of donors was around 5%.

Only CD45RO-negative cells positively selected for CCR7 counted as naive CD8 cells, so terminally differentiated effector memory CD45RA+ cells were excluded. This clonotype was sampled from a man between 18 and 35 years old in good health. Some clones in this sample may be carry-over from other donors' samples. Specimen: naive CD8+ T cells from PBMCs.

The DNA for the CDR3 is TGTGCCAGCTCACCCGCATGGCAGCACACAGATACGCAGTATTTT. This gives the protein CASSPAWQHTDTQYF. V gene TRBV18 combines with J gene TRBJ2-3, with unresolved D. The CDR3 contains 15 residues. V was pared by 3 bases and J by 2 bases, with 12 bases between. Germline V gene sequence: CDR1 KGHSH, CDR2 LQKENI.